The source of this T cell receptor beta chain is a study of molecular identifiers for immune sequencing clone quantification. Bulk libraries came from a prior protocol with listed TCR primers. Each CDR3 protein gets one entry after TCRdb re-called the PCR reads with MiXCR. In the table there are 400,000 to 600,000 distinct CDR3 sequences, about 21% of which are singletons. V gave up 8 bases and J gave up 1 base; unmatched junction bases: 14. There are 16 residues in the CDR3. Germline V gene lookup returns CDR1 MNHEY and CDR2 SVGEGT. This clonotype was sampled from a human donor in good health. Some libraries in this study had Jurkat cell RNA spiked in. The chain is built from TRBV6-2 or TRBV6-3 and TRBJ2-7; TRBD2 agrees at 7 bases. The sequencing sample was made of naive CD8+ T cells from blood, with Jurkat cell RNA spiked in. Indicated subset: FACS-sorted CD8+CD4-CCR7+CD45RA+ naive T cells. The CDR3 DNA follows: TGTGCCAGCCCGCTATCGGGGGAGGGGAGTTCCTACGAGCAGTACTTC. Amino acids: CASPLSGEGSSYEQYF.